Each of the 18 T cell receptor beta chains below was sequenced from the same sample in a study of blood T cells in healthy people across ages. PCR was performed a second time for roughly 6 to 12 cycles using a sample-barcoded 5' primer and a J-beta primer mix. TCRdb re-called the 5' RACE reads with MiXCR, one entry per CDR3 protein. Among some 1,800,000 distinct CDR3 sequences listed, around 40% were seen once. Material: blood. The source of these receptors is a human donor in good health.

V and J are TRBV30 and TRBJ1-5, with a weak D call TRBD1 (6 bases). V lost 5 bases and J lost 7, with 15 bases in between. The CDR3 covers 13 residues. In germline, CDR1 is GTSNPN, CDR2 SVGIG (reference sequence). CDR3 residues: CAWAHREEQPQHF. The CDR3 DNA reads TGTGCCTGGGCCCACAGGGAAGAACAGCCCCAGCATTTT.

CDR3 sequence: CASSLSPRRNTEAFF. CDR3 DNA: TGTGCCAGCAGCTTATCACCTCGAAGGAACACTGAAGCTTTCTTT. V usage is TRBV7-6 and J usage is TRBJ1-1; the D is unclear. Trimming removed 2 bases at V and 1 base at J, with 11 bases between. The germline V gene has CDR1 SGHVS and CDR2 FNYEAQ. This CDR3 spans 15 amino acids.

The table lists this clonotype with a few counts. This rearrangement joins TRBV2 to TRBJ2-7; D might be TRBD1 (5 bases). V was shortened by 6 bases and J by 0 bases, with 15 bases between the two germline ends. CDR1 SNHLY and CDR2 FYNNEI come from the germline V gene. This CDR3 contains 15 residues. CDR3 sequence (DNA): TGTGCCAGCAGGAAAATTGACAGCGACTCCTACGAGCAGTACTTC. This encodes CASRKIDSDSYEQYF.

V usage is TRBV7-8 and J usage is TRBJ2-2, with D possibly matching TRBD1 (6 bases). The CDR3 is 15 amino acids. Deletions cut 4 bases from V and 8 bases from J, with 17 bases between. Looked up from germline, CDR1 is SGHVS and CDR2 is FQNEAQ. The CDR3 reads CASSSRSKGVGELFF. The CDR3 DNA sequence: TGTGCCAGCAGCTCCCGAAGCAAGGGGGTTGGGGAGCTGTTTTTT.

This clonotype was seen a few times. This chain connects TRBV9 to TRBJ2-1; TRBD2 agrees at 16 bases. CDR1 and CDR2 from the germline V gene are SGDLS and YYNGEE. V lost 4 bases to trimming and J lost 8 bases; unmatched junction nucleotides: 9. CDR3 length equals 17 residues. The CDR3 nucleotides read TGTGCCAGCAGCACCCCCGGGACTAGCGGGGGGGCCCATGAGCAGTTCTTC. Its protein is CASSTPGTSGGAHEQFF. The complete variable domain, with remaining parts taken from reference TRBV9 and TRBJ2-1, reads DSGVTQTPKHLITATGQRVTLRCSPRSGDLSVYWYQQSLDQGLQFLIQYYNGEERAKGNILERFSAQQFPDLHSELNLSSLELGDSALYFCASSTPGTSGGAHEQFFGPGTRLTVL.

The sample holds one count of this clonotype. A much larger clonotype is one base distant, so this may be a read error. This chain joins TRBV6-2 or TRBV6-3 and TRBJ2-1; D is unresolved. Germline lookup yields CDR1 MNHEY and CDR2 SVGEGT. The CDR3 has 12 residues. The CDR3 spells CASGYYYNEQFF. CDR3 bases: TGTGCCAGCGGTTACTACTACAATGAGCAGTTCTTC.

The rearrangement joins TRBV29-1 to TRBJ2-3, with 8 bases aligning to TRBD1. Germline V CDR1 and CDR2: SQVTM, ANQGSEA. The junction had 13 bases not matched to a gene; V was cut back by 5 bases and J by 6 bases. The CDR3 sequence is 15 residues long. CDR3 DNA sequence: TGCAGCGTTACCCGAATGCAGGGGGCAGGGGATACGCAGTATTTT. Translation: CSVTRMQGAGDTQYF.

This clonotype was seen at least ten times. This chain joins TRBV6-1 and TRBJ1-2, with a tentative D call TRBD1 (5 bases). CDR1 and CDR2 (germline): MNHNS, SASEGT. The CDR3 totals 13 residues. V lost 7 bases and J lost 6, with 15 bases in between. CDR3: CASNLGVMDGYTF. CDR3 bases: TGTGCCAGCAACTTGGGGGTTATGGATGGCTACACCTTC.

V gene TRBV28 combines with J gene TRBJ2-7, with TRBD2 as a possible D gene (6 bases). The V and J ends lost 2 bases and 1 base respectively, with 12 bases between them. The CDR3 runs to 15 residues. Germline loops: CDR1 MDHEN, CDR2 SYDVKM. The CDR3 bases are TGTGCCAGCAGTTTAGCTCCCGGGGGATCCTACGAGCAGTACTTC. Protein: CASSLAPGGSYEQYF.

The chain combines TRBV20-1 with TRBJ2-2; D possibly corresponds to TRBD2 (5 bases). Germline values: CDR1 DFQATT, CDR2 SNEGSKA (reference sequence). This CDR3 has 14 residues. V lost 3 bases and J 6 bases, leaving 14 bases between the germline ends. The CDR3 region has the DNA TGCAGTGCTAGCGCGGGCGGAATCGCCGGGGAGCTGTTTTTT. It codes for CSASAGGIAGELFF.

The table lists this clonotype with a few counts. The V and J genes are TRBV27 and TRBJ2-7, with D unclear. Germline CDR1 and CDR2: MNHEY and SMNVEV (reference sequence). V gave up 4 bases and J gave up 1 base, with 11 bases separating them. This CDR3 region has 14 residues. The DNA for the CDR3 is TGTGCCAGCAGTTCAGACGGAGAGTCCTACGAGCAGTACTTC. Residues: CASSSDGESYEQYF.

V is TRBV6-1 and J is TRBJ1-2, with D possibly TRBD1 on 5 matching bases. This CDR3 is built from 15 residues. V shed 6 bases and J shed 5 bases, with 19 bases lying between them. Germline V gene sequence: CDR1 MNHNS, CDR2 SASEGT. CDR3 in DNA: TGTGCCAGCAGCACCCGGGGCGGGGGAGCATATGGCTACACCTTC. This sequence encodes CASSTRGGGAYGYTF.

The chain employs TRBV27 and TRBJ1-2; D call uncertain. The germline gives CDR1 MNHEY, CDR2 SMNVEV (reference sequence). Between the trimmed V and J ends, which lost 4 bases and 2 bases, there was a span of 11 bases. The CDR3 spans 14 residues. For the CDR3, the DNA is TGTGCCAGCAGTTACCTTTCAGGAAACTATGGCTACACCTTC. It specifies CASSYLSGNYGYTF.

This chain links TRBV11-2 with TRBJ2-1; D tentatively fits TRBD1 or TRBD2 (5 bases each). This CDR3 comprises 17 residues. Germline CDR1 SGHAT, CDR2 FQNNGV. The V end lost 7 bases, the J end lost 0 bases, and 19 bases lay between the germline ends. The CDR3 reads CASKPQGRLHSYNEQFF. CDR3 nucleotides: TGTGCCAGCAAACCCCAGGGACGGCTACACTCCTACAATGAGCAGTTCTTC.

The chain carries TRBV29-1 and TRBJ2-5; either TRBD1 or TRBD2 may fit D (7 bases each). The germline CDR1 and CDR2 sequences are SQVTM and ANQGSEA. Between the trimmed V and J ends, which lost 3 bases and 4 bases, there was a span of 24 bases. The CDR3 is 17 residues long. This chain's CDR3 is CSVDGIRGRVRLETQYF. Written as DNA, the CDR3 is TGCAGCGTTGATGGGATCAGGGGGAGGGTTAGACTAGAGACCCAGTACTTC.

The chain links TRBV12-3 or TRBV12-4 to TRBJ2-3; D remains unclear. The V end lost 5 bases, the J end lost 0 bases, and 12 bases lay between the germline ends. The CDR3 totals 15 residues. This chain's CDR3 is CASSTIPLSTDTQYF. As DNA, the CDR3 is TGTGCCAGCAGTACCATTCCCCTAAGCACAGATACGCAGTATTTT.

Regarding this clonotype: A much larger clone lies one base from this, so it may be a read error. The chain is built from TRBV9 and TRBJ2-3, with D uncertain. The length of the CDR3 is 14 residues. Germline CDR1 SGDLS, CDR2 YYNGEE. Here the CDR3 reads CANSVRPSTDTQYF. DNA of the CDR3: TGTGCCAACAGCGTTCGACCTAGCACAGATACGCAGTATTTT.

V usage is TRBV5-1 and J usage is TRBJ1-2; D perhaps matches TRBD1 (6 bases). Germline CDR1 SGHRS, CDR2 YFSETQ. Trimming left V 0 bases short and J 0 bases short, with 15 bases between. The CDR3 contains 17 residues. The CDR3 bases are TGCGCCAGCAGCTTGGTACCAGGACAGAGGACTAACTATGGCTACACCTTC. It encodes CASSLVPGQRTNYGYTF.